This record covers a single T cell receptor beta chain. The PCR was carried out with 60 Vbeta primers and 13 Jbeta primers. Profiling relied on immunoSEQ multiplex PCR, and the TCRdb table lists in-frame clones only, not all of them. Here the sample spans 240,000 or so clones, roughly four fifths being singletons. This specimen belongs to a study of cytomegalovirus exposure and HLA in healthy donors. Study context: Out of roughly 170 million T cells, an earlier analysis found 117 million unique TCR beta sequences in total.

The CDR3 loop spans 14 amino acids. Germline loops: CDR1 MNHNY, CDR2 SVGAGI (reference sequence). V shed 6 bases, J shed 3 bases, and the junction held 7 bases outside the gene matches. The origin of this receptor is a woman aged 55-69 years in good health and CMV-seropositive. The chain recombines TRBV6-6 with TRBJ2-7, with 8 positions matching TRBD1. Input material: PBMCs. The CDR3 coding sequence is TGTGCCAGCAGATGGGGACAGGCCAGCTACGAGCAGTACTTC. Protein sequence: CASRWGQASYEQYF.